The T cell receptor (beta chain) under discussion was sequenced for a study of neurological immune-mediated disorders. TCRdb reanalysed the 5' RACE reads using MiXCR and keeps one entry per CDR3 protein. Here the sample spans roughly 60,000 distinct CDR3 sequences, about 8.9% being singletons. This clonotype was observed at least ten times. Time point defined: longitudinal time-point 2. V shed 7 bases and J shed 7 bases, with 16 bases lying between them. CDR3 size: 14 residues. The clonotype was recovered from a man aged 25-45 years in good health. The sample comprised PBMCs. J is TRBJ2-2 and V is TRBV12-3 or TRBV12-4; weak D call: TRBD1 (7 bases). CDR3 nucleotides: TGTGCCAGCACTGAGACAGGGACTCTCGGGGAGCTGTTTTTT. This encodes CASTETGTLGELFF.